The rows below give T cell receptor beta chains drawn from one sample of a study of blood T cell repertoires in COVID-19. The protocol was immunoSEQ multiplex PCR, while the TCRdb copy is restricted to in-frame clones and leaves out a portion. The table has roughly 300,000 clones, over 75% seen once. The source material was PBMCs or T cells enriched from blood (not recorded which). These TCRs come from a woman between 25 and 40 years old who had recovered from COVID-19. CDR3s include the opening cysteine and the closing phenylalanine or tryptophan. A D gene is named only where the DNA matches it firmly. Clone size is not always given. Where it is, it says once, few, many or a class for expanded clones.

d_gene: TRBD2; abundance: NA; j_gene: TRBJ2-2; v_gene: TRBV27; CDR3aa: CASSALAGSSKRGLFF; CDR3nt: TGTGCCAGCAGTGCCCTAGCGGGAAGTTCAAAAAGGGGGCTGTTTTTT
d_gene: TRBD2; abundance: few; j_gene: TRBJ2-3; v_gene: TRBV15; CDR3aa: CATSRSLNGRATDTQYF; CDR3nt: TGTGCCACCAGCAGGTCTCTGAACGGGAGGGCTACAGATACGCAGTATTTT
d_gene: NA; abundance: NA; j_gene: TRBJ2-1; v_gene: TRBV7-9; CDR3aa: CASSRNIPGTEQFF; CDR3nt: TGTGCCAGCAGCCGTAATATTCCAGGCACTGAGCAGTTCTTC
d_gene: NA; abundance: NA; j_gene: TRBJ2-7; v_gene: TRBV2; CDR3aa: CASRRDVGGISEQYF; CDR3nt: TGTGCCAGCAGGAGAGACGTTGGGGGCATAAGCGAGCAGTACTTC
d_gene: NA; abundance: once; j_gene: TRBJ1-5; v_gene: TRBV12-3/TRBV12-4; CDR3aa: CASSFAGVQPQHF; CDR3nt: TGTGCCAGCAGTTTCGCGGGGGTTCAGCCCCAGCATTTT
d_gene: TRBD2; abundance: NA; j_gene: TRBJ2-7; v_gene: TRBV18; CDR3aa: CASSPGLAQLNEQYF; CDR3nt: TGTGCCAGCTCACCGGGACTAGCGCAGCTCAACGAGCAGTACTTC
d_gene: NA; abundance: NA; j_gene: TRBJ1-4; v_gene: TRBV28; CDR3aa: CASKGGANEKLFF; CDR3nt: TGTGCCAGCAAAGGGGGAGCTAATGAAAAACTGTTTTTT
d_gene: TRBD1; abundance: NA; j_gene: TRBJ1-1; v_gene: TRBV7-9; CDR3aa: CASSYPSGQGGTEAFF; CDR3nt: TGTGCCAGCAGCTACCCCTCGGGACAGGGGGGGACTGAAGCTTTCTTT
d_gene: NA; abundance: NA; j_gene: TRBJ2-2; v_gene: TRBV9; CDR3aa: CASSVRQMNTGELFF; CDR3nt: TGTGCCAGCAGCGTCCGACAGATGAACACCGGGGAGCTGTTTTTT
d_gene: NA; abundance: NA; j_gene: TRBJ1-1; v_gene: TRBV7-8; CDR3aa: CASSFTDTRNTEAFF; CDR3nt: TGTGCCAGCAGCTTTACAGACACCCGGAACACTGAAGCTTTCTTT
d_gene: NA; abundance: NA; j_gene: TRBJ2-7; v_gene: TRBV2; CDR3aa: CASSEDHNQYF; CDR3nt: TGTGCCAGCAGTGAAGATCACAACCAGTACTTC
d_gene: NA; abundance: NA; j_gene: TRBJ1-3; v_gene: TRBV10-3; CDR3aa: CAISDTDTGNTIYF; CDR3nt: TGTGCCATCAGTGATACGGACACTGGAAACACCATATATTTT
d_gene: TRBD1; abundance: NA; j_gene: TRBJ1-2; v_gene: TRBV5-1; CDR3aa: CASSYGQGASVSGYTF; CDR3nt: TGCGCCAGCAGCTATGGACAGGGGGCGAGCGTAAGCGGCTACACCTTC
d_gene: TRBD1; abundance: NA; j_gene: TRBJ1-2; v_gene: TRBV6-5; CDR3aa: CASRPGQINYGYTF; CDR3nt: TGTGCCAGCAGACCGGGACAGATAAACTATGGCTACACCTTC
d_gene: TRBD2; abundance: NA; j_gene: TRBJ2-7; v_gene: TRBV28; CDR3aa: CASSTSGRTYEQYF; CDR3nt: TGTGCCAGCAGTACTAGCGGGAGGACCTACGAGCAGTACTTC
d_gene: TRBD1; abundance: NA; j_gene: TRBJ2-1; v_gene: TRBV5-1; CDR3aa: CASSLGTGGYNEQFF; CDR3nt: TGCGCCAGCAGCTTGGGGACAGGGGGCTACAATGAGCAGTTCTTC
d_gene: NA; abundance: NA; j_gene: TRBJ2-5; v_gene: TRBV11-2; CDR3aa: CASSLGWGEETQYF; CDR3nt: TGTGCCAGCAGCTTAGGGTGGGGGGAGGAGACCCAGTACTTC
d_gene: NA; abundance: once; j_gene: TRBJ2-5; v_gene: TRBV6-2/TRBV6-3; CDR3aa: CASSWARRDNQETQYF; CDR3nt: TGTGCCAGCAGTTGGGCAAGACGGGACAACCAAGAGACCCAGTACTTC
d_gene: TRBD2; abundance: NA; j_gene: TRBJ2-1; v_gene: TRBV5-1; CDR3aa: CASKRERDNEQFF; CDR3nt: TGCGCCAGTAAGCGGGAGAGGGACAATGAGCAGTTCTTC
d_gene: NA; abundance: NA; j_gene: TRBJ2-1; v_gene: TRBV11-3; CDR3aa: CASSFQRGGEQFF; CDR3nt: TGTGCCAGCAGCTTTCAGAGGGGAGGTGAGCAGTTCTTC
d_gene: NA; abundance: NA; j_gene: TRBJ2-7; v_gene: TRBV28; CDR3aa: CASSSPLGLREQYF; CDR3nt: TGTGCCAGCAGTTCCCCCCTCGGCCTGAGGGAGCAGTACTTC
d_gene: NA; abundance: NA; j_gene: TRBJ2-1; v_gene: TRBV11-2; CDR3aa: CASRVALSYNEQFF; CDR3nt: TGTGCCAGCAGGGTAGCCCTCTCCTACAATGAGCAGTTCTTC
d_gene: TRBD2; abundance: NA; j_gene: TRBJ2-1; v_gene: TRBV19; CDR3aa: CASSILAGPKNEQFF; CDR3nt: TGTGCCAGTAGTATTCTAGCGGGACCAAAGAATGAGCAGTTCTTC
d_gene: TRBD1; abundance: once; j_gene: TRBJ2-1; v_gene: TRBV4-3; CDR3aa: CASSQGDSRNEQFF; CDR3nt: TGCGCCAGCAGCCAAGGGGACAGCCGCAATGAGCAGTTCTTC
d_gene: NA; abundance: NA; j_gene: TRBJ1-5; v_gene: TRBV28; CDR3aa: CASSLAGANQPQHF; CDR3nt: TGTGCCAGCAGTTTAGCGGGGGCGAATCAGCCCCAGCATTTT
d_gene: NA; abundance: few; j_gene: TRBJ1-6; v_gene: TRBV25-1; CDR3aa: CASSEYKESNSPLHF; CDR3nt: TGTGCCAGCAGTGAATATAAGGAGAGTAATTCACCCCTCCACTTT
d_gene: TRBD1; abundance: NA; j_gene: TRBJ1-2; v_gene: TRBV6-5; CDR3aa: CASRQGLYGYTF; CDR3nt: TGTGCCAGTAGACAGGGGCTATATGGCTACACCTTC
d_gene: TRBD2; abundance: NA; j_gene: TRBJ2-1; v_gene: TRBV19; CDR3aa: CASRTLAGRIGEQFF; CDR3nt: TGTGCCAGTAGGACACTAGCGGGAAGAATCGGTGAGCAGTTCTTC
d_gene: TRBD2; abundance: NA; j_gene: TRBJ2-3; v_gene: TRBV2; CDR3aa: CASVPGTSGGTQYF; CDR3nt: TGTGCCAGCGTACCTGGGACTAGCGGGGGTACGCAGTATTTT
d_gene: TRBD1; abundance: once; j_gene: TRBJ1-3; v_gene: TRBV14; CDR3aa: CASSPRTGGNTIYF; CDR3nt: TGTGCCAGCAGCCCGCGGACAGGGGGAAACACCATATATTTT
d_gene: TRBD1; abundance: NA; j_gene: TRBJ1-2; v_gene: TRBV27; CDR3aa: CASSLSTGTSDYGYTF; CDR3nt: TGTGCCAGCAGTTTGTCGACAGGGACATCTGACTATGGCTACACCTTC
d_gene: NA; abundance: NA; j_gene: TRBJ1-2; v_gene: TRBV12-3/TRBV12-4; CDR3aa: CASIGPHYGYTF; CDR3nt: TGTGCCAGCATTGGCCCTCACTATGGCTACACCTTC
d_gene: NA; abundance: NA; j_gene: TRBJ1-1; v_gene: TRBV19; CDR3aa: CASSGIRVGTEAFF; CDR3nt: TGTGCCAGTAGTGGGATCAGGGTTGGCACTGAAGCTTTCTTT
d_gene: TRBD1; abundance: NA; j_gene: TRBJ1-2; v_gene: TRBV19; CDR3aa: CASSIGGGSVYGYTF; CDR3nt: TGTGCCAGTAGTATTGGAGGGGGCTCGGTCTATGGCTACACCTTC
d_gene: TRBD2; abundance: NA; j_gene: TRBJ2-5; v_gene: TRBV7-9; CDR3aa: CASSPGTSGSKGETQYF; CDR3nt: TGTGCCAGCAGCCCCGGGACTAGCGGGAGTAAGGGAGAGACCCAGTACTTC
d_gene: TRBD1; abundance: once; j_gene: TRBJ2-2; v_gene: TRBV5-7; CDR3aa: CASGGPDRVSAGELFF; CDR3nt: TGTGCCAGCGGGGGGCCGGACAGGGTAAGCGCCGGGGAGCTGTTTTTT
d_gene: TRBD2; abundance: NA; j_gene: TRBJ2-1; v_gene: TRBV6-2/TRBV6-3; CDR3aa: CASSTSGTSGGTHNEQFF; CDR3nt: TGTGCCAGCAGTACGTCAGGGACTAGCGGAGGGACCCACAATGAGCAGTTCTTC
d_gene: TRBD1; abundance: NA; j_gene: TRBJ1-2; v_gene: TRBV7-2; CDR3aa: CASLRDRGGYGYTF; CDR3nt: TGTGCCAGCCTGAGGGACAGGGGAGGGTATGGCTACACCTTC
d_gene: NA; abundance: once; j_gene: TRBJ2-7; v_gene: TRBV3-1/TRBV3-2; CDR3aa: CASSQEWVGRNEQYF; CDR3nt: TGTGCCAGCAGCCAAGAATGGGTAGGGAGGAACGAGCAGTACTTC
d_gene: TRBD1; abundance: NA; j_gene: TRBJ1-3; v_gene: TRBV5-4; CDR3aa: CASSAGTGVAGNTIYF; CDR3nt: TGTGCCAGCAGCGCCGGGACAGGGGTTGCTGGAAACACCATATATTTT
d_gene: NA; abundance: once; j_gene: TRBJ2-2; v_gene: TRBV27; CDR3aa: CASMAGGYTGELFF; CDR3nt: TGTGCCAGCATGGCTGGAGGTTACACCGGGGAGCTGTTTTTT
d_gene: TRBD2; abundance: NA; j_gene: TRBJ2-1; v_gene: TRBV24-1; CDR3aa: CATSDTSSGREGEQFF; CDR3nt: TGTGCCACCAGTGATACCTCTAGCGGGAGGGAAGGTGAGCAGTTCTTC
d_gene: TRBD2; abundance: NA; j_gene: TRBJ2-2; v_gene: TRBV19; CDR3aa: CASIGSGRDTGELFF; CDR3nt: TGTGCCAGTATTGGTAGCGGGAGGGACACCGGGGAGCTGTTTTTT
d_gene: TRBD1; abundance: NA; j_gene: TRBJ2-7; v_gene: TRBV28; CDR3aa: CASSSGTGVGEQYF; CDR3nt: TGTGCCAGCAGTTCCGGGACAGGGGTGGGGGAGCAGTACTTC
d_gene: NA; abundance: NA; j_gene: TRBJ2-7; v_gene: TRBV24-1; CDR3aa: CATSDSGGGQGSEQYF; CDR3nt: TGTGCCACCAGTGATTCGGGGGGGGGACAGGGTTCCGAGCAGTACTTC
d_gene: TRBD2; abundance: NA; j_gene: TRBJ2-1; v_gene: TRBV4-3; CDR3aa: CASSQAILAGGEQFF; CDR3nt: TGCGCCAGCAGCCAAGCTATACTAGCGGGAGGTGAGCAGTTCTTC
d_gene: TRBD2; abundance: NA; j_gene: TRBJ2-7; v_gene: TRBV3-1/TRBV3-2; CDR3aa: CASSHEASSGRGLAEQYF; CDR3nt: TGTGCCAGCAGCCACGAAGCTTCCAGCGGGAGGGGTTTGGCCGAGCAGTACTTC
d_gene: NA; abundance: NA; j_gene: TRBJ2-6; v_gene: TRBV7-9; CDR3aa: CASSFAWRDGANVLTF; CDR3nt: TGTGCCAGCAGCTTTGCGTGGAGGGATGGGGCCAACGTCCTGACTTTC
d_gene: NA; abundance: NA; j_gene: TRBJ1-1; v_gene: TRBV3-1/TRBV3-2; CDR3aa: CASSQDFGRENTEAFF; CDR3nt: TGTGCCAGCAGCCAAGATTTCGGGAGGGAAAACACTGAAGCTTTCTTT
d_gene: NA; abundance: NA; j_gene: TRBJ1-6; v_gene: TRBV7-3; CDR3aa: CASSPSGGLNNSPLHF; CDR3nt: TGTGCCAGCAGCCCCTCGGGGGGGCTTAATAATTCACCCCTCCACTTT
d_gene: TRBD1; abundance: NA; j_gene: TRBJ1-1; v_gene: TRBV6-2/TRBV6-3; CDR3aa: CASSLPPPGQGATNTEAFF; CDR3nt: TGTGCCAGCAGCCTCCCGCCCCCGGGACAGGGGGCTACTAACACTGAAGCTTTCTTT
d_gene: TRBD1; abundance: NA; j_gene: TRBJ2-1; v_gene: TRBV11-2; CDR3aa: CASSLVAGQGYYNEQFF; CDR3nt: TGTGCCAGCAGCTTAGTCGCGGGACAGGGATACTACAATGAGCAGTTCTTC
d_gene: NA; abundance: NA; j_gene: TRBJ1-2; v_gene: TRBV4-2; CDR3aa: CASSPRAREEALEGYTF; CDR3nt: TGTGCCAGCAGCCCCCGTGCCAGGGAGGAAGCCTTGGAGGGCTACACCTTC